The 28 T cell receptor beta chains reported below all come from one sample, sequenced in a study of vaccination and CD4 T cells after COVID-19. What these receptors recognize is not known. As for treatment: roughly ten-day PBMC culture with coronavirus spike peptide pools or control peptides (ViraFEST assay). Sequenced with the Oncomine TCR Beta short-read assay was DNA taken from cultured CD4+ T cells. TCRdb used MiXCR to reprocess the PCR reads, holding one entry per CDR3 protein. The sample lists about 20,000 distinct CDR3 sequences; approximately 42% were seen once. Specimen: CD4+ T cells from blood, cultured in vitro, collected before SARS-CoV-2 vaccination. Receptors were obtained from a human donor who received a COVID-19 vaccine.

The chain uses TRBV20-1 and TRBJ2-3, with 11 bases aligning to TRBD2. The CDR3 is 16 amino acids. Trimming at V came to 5 bases and at J to 4 bases, leaving 11 bases not matched to a gene. Germline values: CDR1 DFQATT, CDR2 SNEGSKA (reference sequence). The CDR3 is CSADLIAGGPPDTQYF. CDR3 DNA: TGCAGTGCTGATTTAATAGCGGGGGGGCCTCCAGATACGCAGTATTTT.

The chain recombines TRBV12-5 with TRBJ1-1; 7 nucleotides agree with TRBD1. This CDR3 has 16 residues. V shed 1 base, J shed 4 bases, and the junction held 9 bases outside the gene matches. Germline CDR1 is LGHNT and CDR2 is FRNRAP. The CDR3 bases are TGTGCTAGTGGTTTGGGACAGGGAGGGGTCGGCACTGAAGCTTTCTTT. It is translated as CASGLGQGGVGTEAFF.

The rearrangement joins TRBV27 to TRBJ1-5, with 8 bases fitting TRBD1. CDR3 length equals 15 residues. V was pared by 2 bases and J by 5 bases, with 5 bases of the junction left unmatched. Germline assignment: CDR1 MNHEY and CDR2 SMNVEV (reference sequence). The CDR3 spells CASSLRTGTDQPQHF. CDR3 nucleotide sequence: TGTGCCAGCAGTTTACGGACAGGGACCGATCAGCCCCAGCATTTT.

The chain has TRBV18 and TRBJ2-2, with D hard to call. Trimming stripped 6 bases from V and 6 bases from J, with 17 bases between. CDR1 and CDR2 (germline): KGHSH, LQKENI. This CDR3 has 15 residues. The DNA of the CDR3 is TGTGCCAGCTCCTCCGTCCGGCCCGGTCCCGGGGAGCTGTTTTTT. It codes for CASSSVRPGPGELFF.

This clonotype was counted a few times. The chain has TRBV7-2 and TRBJ1-2; D remains ambiguous. V lost 0 bases and J lost 3, with 14 bases in between. Germline CDR1 and CDR2: SGHTA and FQGNSA. The CDR3 totals 16 residues. The CDR3 DNA sequence: TGTGCCAGCAGCTTAGCGAAAACCTCAACTCACTATGGCTACACCTTC. Translation gives CASSLAKTSTHYGYTF. Full variable domain (missing parts from reference TRBV7-2 and TRBJ1-2): GAGVSQSPSNKVTEKGKDVELRCDPISGHTALYWYRQSLGQGLEFLIYFQGNSAPDKSGLPSDRFSAERTGGSVSTLTIQRTQQEDSAVYLCASSLAKTSTHYGYTFGSGTRLTVV.

The V and J genes are TRBV3-1 and TRBJ2-1; 11 bases fit TRBD2. Germline V CDR1 and CDR2: LGHDT, YNNKEL (reference sequence). This CDR3 is 16 amino acids long. Trimming cost V 1 base and J 8 bases; bases outside gene matches: 7. The CDR3 nucleotides are TGTGCCAGCAGCCAAGGTTTTAGCGGGGGGGGAGATGAGCAGTTCTTC. As protein: CASSQGFSGGGDEQFF.

The chain recombines TRBV6-5 with TRBJ1-5; 7 nucleotides align to TRBD1. CDR3 length: 14 residues. Trimming at V came to 2 bases and at J to 2 bases, leaving 0 bases not matched to a gene. From germline, CDR1 is MNHEY and CDR2 SVGAGI. CDR3 sequence: CASSYDRGNQPQHF. CDR3 DNA: TGTGCCAGCAGTTACGACAGGGGCAATCAGCCCCAGCATTTT.

V usage is TRBV7-9 and J usage is TRBJ1-2; D unresolved. The ends were cut back, 3 bases at V and 4 bases at J, with 9 bases in the middle. Germline V CDR1 and CDR2: SEHNR, FQNEAQ (reference sequence). The CDR3 length is 13 residues. The CDR3 coding sequence is TGTGCCAGCAGCTTGGATTCAGGCTATGGCTACACCTTC. Translating gives CASSLDSGYGYTF.

This clonotype was detected a few times. The J gene is TRBJ1-1, the V gene TRBV15; D remains unclear. The CDR3 length is 14 residues. V lost 1 base and J 5 bases, leaving 11 bases between the germline ends. The germline CDR1 and CDR2 sequences are LNHNV and YYDKDF (reference sequence). The CDR3 spells CATSRGPGKTEAFF. Here the CDR3 DNA reads TGTGCCACCAGCAGAGGGCCCGGGAAGACTGAAGCTTTCTTT.

This clonotype showed up just a few times. The V call is TRBV12-3 or TRBV12-4, the J call TRBJ1-1; no definite D call. V lost 6 bases and J 5 bases, leaving 13 bases between the germline ends. The CDR3 has 13 amino acids. The CDR3 sequence is CASSLWGRTEAFF. The CDR3 DNA reads as TGTGCCAGCAGCTTGTGGGGTAGAACTGAAGCTTTCTTT.

This chain's CDR3 is CASSGTVYEQYF. The DNA of the CDR3 is TGTGCCAGCAGTGGGACAGTTTACGAGCAGTACTTC. This chain joins TRBV6-1 and TRBJ2-7, with a possible D match to TRBD1 (6 bases). V was shortened by 4 bases and J by 4 bases, with 8 bases between the two germline ends. Germline CDR1 is MNHNS and CDR2 is SASEGT. This CDR3 is built from 12 residues.

This clonotype was detected only a few times. The V gene is TRBV5-4, the J gene TRBJ2-3, with D tentatively TRBD1 (6 bases). The CDR3 consists of 15 residues. Per germline, CDR1 SGHNT and CDR2 YYREEE (reference sequence). Trimming shortened V by 0 bases and J by 0 bases, and 8 bases separated the two germline ends. In DNA, the CDR3 is TGTGCCAGCAGCTTGGCGAGGGGGAGCACAGATACGCAGTATTTT. Translating it yields CASSLARGSTDTQYF.

This clonotype showed up just a few times. This rearrangement joins TRBV30 to TRBJ1-1; D ambiguous. In germline, CDR1 is GTSNPN, CDR2 SVGIG (reference sequence). The V end lost 4 bases, the J end lost 5 bases, and 8 bases lay between the germline ends. The CDR3 runs to 11 residues. CDR3 loop: CAWNRDTEAFF. The CDR3 bases are TGTGCCTGGAACCGGGATACTGAAGCTTTCTTT.

The chain combines TRBV5-4 with TRBJ2-7, with D maybe TRBD1 (6 bases). The CDR3 totals 14 residues. V shed 4 bases and J shed 3 bases, with 14 bases lying between them. The V gene's germline CDR1 is SGHNT and CDR2 YYREEE (reference sequence). The CDR3 loop reads CASSQGPWVYEQYF. The CDR3 nucleotides read TGTGCCAGCAGCCAGGGGCCATGGGTCTACGAGCAGTACTTC.

The chain carries TRBV7-8 and TRBJ1-2; 10 nucleotides line up with TRBD1. V lost 4 bases, J lost 7 bases, and 6 bases stayed unmatched. CDR1 and CDR2 from the germline V gene are SGHVS and FQNEAQ. This CDR3 contains 14 residues. CDR3 bases: TGTGCCAGCAGCTCGGGGGACAGGGGCTTTGGCTACACCTTC. Its protein product is CASSSGDRGFGYTF.

This clonotype was counted a single time. This sequence joins TRBV25-1 and TRBJ2-3; no clear D. The CDR3 has 11 residues. V lost 5 bases to trimming and J lost 3 bases, with 3 bases between them. CDR1 MGHDK and CDR2 SYGVNS come from the germline V gene. The CDR3 reads CASSWTDTQYF. As DNA, the CDR3 is TGTGCCAGCAGTTGGACAGATACGCAGTATTTT.

The V and J genes are TRBV24-1 and TRBJ2-3; a possible D gene is TRBD2 (7 bases). Germline loops: CDR1 KGHDR, CDR2 SFDVKD. This CDR3 spans 16 amino acids. With 0 bases removed from V and 3 bases from J, the gap between germline ends came to 12 bases. CDR3 in DNA: TGTGCCACCAGTGATTTGGGAGGGGGAGGGACAGATACGCAGTATTTT. It encodes CATSDLGGGGTDTQYF.

The gene calls are TRBV2 and TRBJ1-6; tentatively, D is TRBD1 (6 bases). The V end lost 6 bases, the J end lost 0 bases, and 15 bases lay between the germline ends. Per germline, CDR1 SNHLY and CDR2 FYNNEI. This CDR3 is 17 amino acids long. For the CDR3, the DNA is TGTGCCAGCAGCCCCCGACAGGTAGTCTCCTATAATTCACCCCTCCACTTT. Protein product: CASSPRQVVSYNSPLHF. The full variable domain, completed using reference TRBV2 and TRBJ1-6, is EPEVTQTPSHQVTQMGQEVILRCVPISNHLYFYWYRQILGQKVEFLVSFYNNEISEKSEIFDDQFSVERPDGSNFTLKIRSTKLEDSAMYFCASSPRQVVSYNSPLHFGNGTRLTVT.

V is TRBV29-1 and J is TRBJ1-6; D not certain. V lost 4 bases and J 0 bases, leaving 10 bases between the germline ends. CDR1 and CDR2 (germline): SQVTM, ANQGSEA. The CDR3 loop spans 15 amino acids. The CDR3 sequence: CSVAAGSSYNSPLHF. DNA for the CDR3: TGCAGCGTTGCCGCCGGGAGCTCCTATAATTCACCCCTCCACTTT.

The chain uses TRBV6-1 and TRBJ2-7; 13 nucleotides align to TRBD2. The trim removed 7 bases at V and 3 bases at J, leaving 3 bases unmatched. CDR1 and CDR2 (germline): MNHNS, SASEGT. This CDR3 comprises 14 residues. The CDR3 spells CASTRLAGGYEQYF. In DNA, the CDR3 is TGTGCCAGCACCCGACTAGCGGGGGGCTACGAGCAGTACTTC.

The chain employs TRBV10-3 and TRBJ2-1; 8 nucleotides align to TRBD2. V was clipped by 1 base and J by 7 bases; unmatched bases: 12. The CDR3 runs to 17 residues. Germline lookup yields CDR1 ENHRY and CDR2 SYGVKD. This CDR3 is CAISEYKAAGAENEQFF. DNA for the CDR3: TGTGCCATCAGTGAGTACAAGGCAGCGGGGGCGGAAAATGAGCAGTTCTTC.

This clonotype was detected only a few times. The V gene is TRBV30, the J gene TRBJ2-5; 7 bases fit TRBD2. Germline V CDR1 and CDR2: GTSNPN, SVGIG (reference sequence). V was clipped by 3 bases and J by 5 bases; unmatched bases: 6. The CDR3 is made up of 13 amino acids. The CDR3, as DNA: TGTGCCTGGAGCGGGAGGCTCGGGGAGACCCAGTACTTC. Amino acids: CAWSGRLGETQYF.

This clonotype qualifies as medium-sized. The genes are TRBV20-1 and TRBJ1-2, with 9 bases aligning to TRBD1. Trimming cost V 6 bases and J 4 bases; bases outside gene matches: 9. Germline values: CDR1 DFQATT, CDR2 SNEGSKA (reference sequence). The CDR3 loop spans 14 amino acids. The CDR3 DNA sequence: TGCAGTGCCACCCATGACAGGGGGGGCTATGGCTACACCTTC. Its translation is CSATHDRGGYGYTF.

This sequence joins TRBV20-1 and TRBJ2-5, with 9 bases fitting TRBD2. Per the germline V gene, CDR1 is DFQATT and CDR2 is SNEGSKA (reference sequence). V lost 3 bases, J lost 6 bases, and 5 bases stayed unmatched. The CDR3 loop spans 13 amino acids. CDR3 loop: CSASSGRSKTQYF. The CDR3, as DNA: TGCAGTGCTAGTAGCGGGAGAAGCAAGACCCAGTACTTC.

The gene calls are TRBV19 and TRBJ1-5; possibly TRBD1 for D (5 bases). The CDR3 is made up of 14 amino acids. Trimming shortened V by 3 bases and J by 5 bases, and 11 bases separated the two germline ends. The germline V gene encodes CDR1 LNHDA and CDR2 SQIVND (reference sequence). The CDR3 DNA is TGTGCCAGTAGTATTCAGGGCAGCCATCAGCCCCAGCATTTT. It specifies CASSIQGSHQPQHF.

This clonotype has a handful of counts. CDR3 residues: CASSEARVGKETQYF. In DNA form, the CDR3 reads TGTGCCAGCAGTGAAGCCAGGGTAGGGAAAGAGACCCAGTACTTC. The chain joins TRBV6-1 to TRBJ2-5, with D maybe TRBD1 (5 bases). V was cut by 0 bases and J by 3 bases, with 11 bases left in between. The CDR3 totals 15 residues. From germline, CDR1 is MNHNS and CDR2 SASEGT.

A few counts support this clonotype. The chain links TRBV25-1 to TRBJ1-2; 7 nucleotides match TRBD1. Germline-derived CDR1 and CDR2 are MGHDK and SYGVNS. This CDR3 region has 15 residues. Losses at the gene ends were 4 bases for V and 8 bases for J; bases not matched to a gene: 13. Here the CDR3 DNA reads TGTGCCAGCAGTGTGAGAGGGGTGGCAGGGGGAGGCTACACCTTC. This codes for CASSVRGVAGGGYTF.

This chain joins TRBV3-1 and TRBJ2-3; 8 bases map to TRBD2. Looked up from germline, CDR1 is LGHDT and CDR2 is YNNKEL (reference sequence). The CDR3 runs to 16 residues. After removal of 6 bases from V and 1 base from J, the junction contained 9 bases not matched to a gene. The CDR3 sequence: CASSPQRGLGTDTQYF. CDR3 DNA sequence: TGTGCCAGCAGTCCCCAGCGGGGGCTAGGCACAGATACGCAGTATTTT.